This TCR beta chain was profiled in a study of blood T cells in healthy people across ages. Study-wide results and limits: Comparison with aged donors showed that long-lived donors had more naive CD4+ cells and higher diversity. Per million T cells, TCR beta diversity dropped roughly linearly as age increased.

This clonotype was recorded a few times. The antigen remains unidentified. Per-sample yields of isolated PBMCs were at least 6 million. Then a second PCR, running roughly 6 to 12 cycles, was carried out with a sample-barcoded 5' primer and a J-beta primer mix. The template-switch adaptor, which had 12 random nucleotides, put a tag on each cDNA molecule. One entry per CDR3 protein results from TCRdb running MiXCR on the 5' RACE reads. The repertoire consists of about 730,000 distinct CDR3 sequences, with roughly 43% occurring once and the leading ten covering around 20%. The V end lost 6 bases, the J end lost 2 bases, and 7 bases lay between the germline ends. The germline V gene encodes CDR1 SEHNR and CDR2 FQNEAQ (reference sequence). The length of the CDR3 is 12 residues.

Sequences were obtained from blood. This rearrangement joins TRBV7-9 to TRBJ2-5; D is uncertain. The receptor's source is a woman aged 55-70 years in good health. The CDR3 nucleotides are TGTGCCAGCAGGGCCGTACAAGAGACCCAGTACTTC. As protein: CASRAVQETQYF.